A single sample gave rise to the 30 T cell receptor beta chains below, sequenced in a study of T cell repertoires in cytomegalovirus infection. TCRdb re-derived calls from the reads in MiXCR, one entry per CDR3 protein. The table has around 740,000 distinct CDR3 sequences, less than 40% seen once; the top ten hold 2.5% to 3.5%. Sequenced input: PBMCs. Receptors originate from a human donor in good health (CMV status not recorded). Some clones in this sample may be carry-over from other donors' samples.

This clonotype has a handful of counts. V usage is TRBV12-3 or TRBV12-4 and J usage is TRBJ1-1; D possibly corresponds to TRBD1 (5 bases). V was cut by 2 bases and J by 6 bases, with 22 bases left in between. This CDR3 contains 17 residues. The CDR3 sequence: CASSLILGKTGNPEAFF. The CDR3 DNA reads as TGTGCCAGCAGTTTAATTCTAGGGAAAACAGGAAATCCTGAAGCTTTCTTT.

CDR3 DNA: TGCGCCAGCAGCCAAGAGCAGGCCCGCGACACCATATATTTT. Translated, it gives CASSQEQARDTIYF. V and J are TRBV4-1 and TRBJ1-3; D unclear. The V gene lost 0 bases and the J gene lost 8 bases, with 11 bases spanning the gap. This CDR3 is built from 14 residues. Germline values: CDR1 MGHRA, CDR2 YSYEKL.

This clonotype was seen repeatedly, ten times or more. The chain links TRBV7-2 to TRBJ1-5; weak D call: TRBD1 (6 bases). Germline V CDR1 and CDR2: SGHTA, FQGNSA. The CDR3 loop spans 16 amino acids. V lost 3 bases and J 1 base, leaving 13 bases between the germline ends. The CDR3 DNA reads TGTGCCAGCAGCTTGGGGGGGGGCCGGAGCAATCAGCCCCAGCATTTT. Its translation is CASSLGGGRSNQPQHF.

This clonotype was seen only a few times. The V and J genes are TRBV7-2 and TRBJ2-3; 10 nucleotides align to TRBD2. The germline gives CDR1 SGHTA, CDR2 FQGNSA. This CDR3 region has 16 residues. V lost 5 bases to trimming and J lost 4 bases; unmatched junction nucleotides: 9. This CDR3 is CASSRAPSGSADTQYF. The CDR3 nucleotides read TGTGCCAGCAGCAGAGCCCCTAGCGGGAGCGCAGATACGCAGTATTTT. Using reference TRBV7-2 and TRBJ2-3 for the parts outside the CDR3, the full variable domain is GAGVSQSPSNKVTEKGKDVELRCDPISGHTALYWYRQSLGQGLEFLIYFQGNSAPDKSGLPSDRFSAERTGGSVSTLTIQRTQQEDSAVYLCASSRAPSGSADTQYFGPGTRLTVL.

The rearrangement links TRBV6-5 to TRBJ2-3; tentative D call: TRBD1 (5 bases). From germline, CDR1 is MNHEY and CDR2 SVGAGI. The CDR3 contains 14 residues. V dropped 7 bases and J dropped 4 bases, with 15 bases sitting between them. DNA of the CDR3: TGTGCCAGCACCATTCAGGGCCGACCAGATACGCAGTATTTT. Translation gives CASTIQGRPDTQYF.

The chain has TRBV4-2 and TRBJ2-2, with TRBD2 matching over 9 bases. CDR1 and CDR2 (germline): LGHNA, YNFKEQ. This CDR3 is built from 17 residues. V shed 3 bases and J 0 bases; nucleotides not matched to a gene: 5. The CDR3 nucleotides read TGTGCCAGCAGCCAGACCCTAGCGGGGACGAACACCGGGGAGCTGTTTTTT. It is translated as CASSQTLAGTNTGELFF.

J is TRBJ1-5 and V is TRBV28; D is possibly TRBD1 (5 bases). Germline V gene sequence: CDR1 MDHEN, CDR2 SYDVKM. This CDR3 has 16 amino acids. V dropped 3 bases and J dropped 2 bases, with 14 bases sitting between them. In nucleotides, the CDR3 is TGTGCCAGCAGTTTCTTAAAAGGGGTGGGCAATCAGCCCCAGCATTTT. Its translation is CASSFLKGVGNQPQHF.

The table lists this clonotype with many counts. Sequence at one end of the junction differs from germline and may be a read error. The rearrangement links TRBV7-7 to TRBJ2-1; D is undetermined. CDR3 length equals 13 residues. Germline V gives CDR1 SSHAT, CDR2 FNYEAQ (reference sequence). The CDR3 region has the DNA TGTGCTAGCAGCTTAGTGGCAGCCTCTGAGCAGTTCTTC. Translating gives CASSLVAASEQFF.

This CDR3 is CASSWPSGGLNEQFF. Written as DNA, the CDR3 is TGTGCCAGCAGTTGGCCTAGCGGGGGATTGAATGAGCAGTTCTTC. The chain carries TRBV6-5 and TRBJ2-1, with 10 bases fitting TRBD2. There are 15 residues in the CDR3. Germline V gene sequence: CDR1 MNHEY, CDR2 SVGAGI. The V gene end was trimmed by 4 bases and the J gene end by 7 bases; junction bases not matched to a gene: 7.

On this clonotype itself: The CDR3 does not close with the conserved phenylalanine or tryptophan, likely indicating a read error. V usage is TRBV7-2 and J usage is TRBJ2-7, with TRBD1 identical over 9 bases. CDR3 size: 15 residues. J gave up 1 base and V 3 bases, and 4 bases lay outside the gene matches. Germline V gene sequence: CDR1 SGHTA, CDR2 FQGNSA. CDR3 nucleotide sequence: TGTGCCAGCAGCTTTGCCGGGACAGGGTCCTACGAGCAGTACTTA. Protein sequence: CASSFAGTGSYEQYL.

The CDR3 here is CASSPRGQGEAFF. CDR3 DNA: TGCGCCAGCAGCCCCCGAGGACAGGGAGAAGCTTTCTTT. V usage is TRBV4-1 and J usage is TRBJ1-1; 8 positions match TRBD1. The CDR3 has 13 amino acids. Per the germline V gene, CDR1 is MGHRA and CDR2 is YSYEKL. The V and J ends lost 4 bases and 8 bases, in that order; junction bases with no gene match: 6.

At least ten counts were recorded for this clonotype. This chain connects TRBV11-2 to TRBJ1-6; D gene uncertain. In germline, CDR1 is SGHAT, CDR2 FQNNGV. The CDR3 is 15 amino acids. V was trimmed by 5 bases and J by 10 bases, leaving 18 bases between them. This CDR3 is CASSHRSKGNSPLHF. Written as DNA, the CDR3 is TGTGCCAGCAGCCACCGATCAAAGGGAAACTCACCCCTCCACTTT.

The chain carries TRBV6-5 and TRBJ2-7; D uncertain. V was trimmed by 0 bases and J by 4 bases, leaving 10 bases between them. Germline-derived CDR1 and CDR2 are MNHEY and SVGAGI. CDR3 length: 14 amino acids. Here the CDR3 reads CASSYSIPLYEQYF. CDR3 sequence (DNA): TGTGCCAGCAGTTACTCGATTCCCTTATACGAGCAGTACTTC.

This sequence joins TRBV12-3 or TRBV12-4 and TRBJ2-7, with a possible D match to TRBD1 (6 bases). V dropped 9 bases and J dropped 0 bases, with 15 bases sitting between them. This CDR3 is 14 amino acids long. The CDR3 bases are TGTGCCAGTACGACAGGCTACAGCTCCTACGAGCAGTACTTC. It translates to CASTTGYSSYEQYF.

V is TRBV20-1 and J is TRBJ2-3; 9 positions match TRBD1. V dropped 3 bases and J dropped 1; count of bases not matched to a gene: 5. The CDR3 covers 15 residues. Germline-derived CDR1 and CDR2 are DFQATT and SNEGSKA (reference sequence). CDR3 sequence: CSASDRGDGTDTQYF. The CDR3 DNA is TGCAGTGCTAGTGACAGGGGGGACGGCACAGATACGCAGTATTTT.

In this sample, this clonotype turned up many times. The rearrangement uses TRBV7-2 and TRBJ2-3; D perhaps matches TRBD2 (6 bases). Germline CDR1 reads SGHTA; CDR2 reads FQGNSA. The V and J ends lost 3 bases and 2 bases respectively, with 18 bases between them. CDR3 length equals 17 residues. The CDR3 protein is CASSFYGGIRITDTQYF. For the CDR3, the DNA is TGTGCCAGCAGCTTTTACGGCGGGATCAGAATCACAGATACGCAGTATTTT.

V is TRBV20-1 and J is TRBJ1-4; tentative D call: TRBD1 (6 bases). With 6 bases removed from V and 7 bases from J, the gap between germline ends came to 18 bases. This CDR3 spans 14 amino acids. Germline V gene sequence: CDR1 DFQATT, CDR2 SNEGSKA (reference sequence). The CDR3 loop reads CSADGGGAGEKLFF. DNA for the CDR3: TGCAGTGCCGATGGTGGGGGCGCCGGTGAAAAACTGTTTTTT.

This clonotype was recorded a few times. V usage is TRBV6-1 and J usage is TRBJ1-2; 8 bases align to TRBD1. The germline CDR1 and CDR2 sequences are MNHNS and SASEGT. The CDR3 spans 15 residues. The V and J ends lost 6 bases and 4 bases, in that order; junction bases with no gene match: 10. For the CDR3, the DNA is TGTGCCAGCAGAGAGGGACAGGCGGGGAGCTATGGCTACACCTTC. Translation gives CASREGQAGSYGYTF.

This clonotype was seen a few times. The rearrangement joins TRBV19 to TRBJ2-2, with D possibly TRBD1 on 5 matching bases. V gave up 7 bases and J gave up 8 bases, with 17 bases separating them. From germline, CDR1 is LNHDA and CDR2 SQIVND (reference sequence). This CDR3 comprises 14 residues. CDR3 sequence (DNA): TGTGCCAGTATGTTCCAGGGCTTCGCTGGGGAGCTGTTTTTT. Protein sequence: CASMFQGFAGELFF.

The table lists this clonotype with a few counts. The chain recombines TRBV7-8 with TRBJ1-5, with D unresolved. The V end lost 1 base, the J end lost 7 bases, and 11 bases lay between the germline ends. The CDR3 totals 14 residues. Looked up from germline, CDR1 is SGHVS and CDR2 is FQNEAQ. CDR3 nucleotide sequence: TGTGCCAGCAGCTTAGGAGGGATGGGGCAGCCCCAGCATTTT. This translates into CASSLGGMGQPQHF.

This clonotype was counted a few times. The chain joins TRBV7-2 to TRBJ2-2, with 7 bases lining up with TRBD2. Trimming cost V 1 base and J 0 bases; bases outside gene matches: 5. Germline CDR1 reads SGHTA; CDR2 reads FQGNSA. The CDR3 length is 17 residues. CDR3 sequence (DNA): TGTGCCAGCAGCTTAGGGGGGAGGGGCTCGAACACCGGGGAGCTGTTTTTT. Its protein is CASSLGGRGSNTGELFF.

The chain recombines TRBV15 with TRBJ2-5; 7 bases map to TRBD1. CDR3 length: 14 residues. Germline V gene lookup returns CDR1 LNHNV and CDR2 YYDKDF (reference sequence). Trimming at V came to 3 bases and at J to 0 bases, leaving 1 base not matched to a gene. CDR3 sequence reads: CATSSDRDQETQYF. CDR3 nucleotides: TGTGCCACCAGCAGCGACAGGGACCAAGAGACCCAGTACTTC.

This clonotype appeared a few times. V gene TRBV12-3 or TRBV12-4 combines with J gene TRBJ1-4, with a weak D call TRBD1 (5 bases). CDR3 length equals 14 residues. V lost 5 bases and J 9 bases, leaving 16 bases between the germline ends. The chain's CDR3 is CASSARQGPKKLFF. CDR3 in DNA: TGTGCCAGCAGTGCCCGGCAGGGACCTAAAAAACTGTTTTTT.

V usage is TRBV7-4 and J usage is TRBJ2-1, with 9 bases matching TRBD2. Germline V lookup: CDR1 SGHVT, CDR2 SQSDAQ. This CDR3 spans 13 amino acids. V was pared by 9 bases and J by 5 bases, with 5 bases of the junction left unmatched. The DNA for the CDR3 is TGTGCCAGATCGACTAGCGGCAACAATGAGCAGTTCTTC. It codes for CARSTSGNNEQFF. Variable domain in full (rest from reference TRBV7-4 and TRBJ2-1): GAGVSQSPRYKVAKRGRDVALRCDSISGHVTLYWYRQTLGQGSEVLTYSQSDAQRDKSGRPSGRFSAERPERSVSTLKIQRTEQGDSAVYLCARSTSGNNEQFFGPGTRLTVL.

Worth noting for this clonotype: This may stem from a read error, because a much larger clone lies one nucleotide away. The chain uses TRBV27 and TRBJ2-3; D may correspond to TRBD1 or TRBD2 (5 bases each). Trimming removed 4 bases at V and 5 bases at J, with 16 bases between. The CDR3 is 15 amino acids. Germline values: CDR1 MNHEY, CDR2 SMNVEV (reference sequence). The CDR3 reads CASSSGPRVRDTQYF. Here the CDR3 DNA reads TGTGCCAGCAGTTCGGGACCCCGGGTGAGAGATACGCAGTATTTT.

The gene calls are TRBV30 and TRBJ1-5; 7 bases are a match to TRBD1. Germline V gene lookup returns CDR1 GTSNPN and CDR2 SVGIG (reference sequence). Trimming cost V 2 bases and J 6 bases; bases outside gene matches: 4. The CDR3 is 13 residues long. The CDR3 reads CAWSSGGGQPQHF. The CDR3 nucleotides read TGTGCCTGGAGTTCAGGGGGAGGTCAGCCCCAGCATTTT.

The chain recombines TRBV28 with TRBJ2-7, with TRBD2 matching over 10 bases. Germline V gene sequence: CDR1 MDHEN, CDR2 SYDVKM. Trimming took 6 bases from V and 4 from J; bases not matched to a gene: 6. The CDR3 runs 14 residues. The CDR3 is CASRYSGRTYEQYF. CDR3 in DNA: TGTGCCAGCAGGTATAGCGGGAGGACGTACGAGCAGTACTTC.

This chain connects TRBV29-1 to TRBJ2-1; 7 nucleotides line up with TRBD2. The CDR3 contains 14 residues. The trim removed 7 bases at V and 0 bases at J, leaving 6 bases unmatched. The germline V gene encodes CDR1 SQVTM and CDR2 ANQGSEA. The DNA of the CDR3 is TGCAGCGGGGGGAGGGATAGCTCCTACAATGAGCAGTTCTTC. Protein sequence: CSGGRDSSYNEQFF.

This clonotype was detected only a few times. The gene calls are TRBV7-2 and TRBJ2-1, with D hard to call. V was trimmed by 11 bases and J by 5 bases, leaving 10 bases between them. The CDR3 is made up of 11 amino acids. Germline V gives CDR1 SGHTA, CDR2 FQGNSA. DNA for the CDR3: TGTGCCGTAGGCGGTCACAATGAGCAGTTCTTC. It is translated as CAVGGHNEQFF.

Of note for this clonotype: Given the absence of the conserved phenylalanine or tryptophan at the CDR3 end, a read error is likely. The CDR3 region is CASSPGTSGKIYEQYL. DNA of the CDR3: TGTGCCAGCAGCCCGGGGACTAGCGGGAAAATCTACGAGCAGTACTTA. The V call is TRBV11-2, the J call TRBJ2-7, with 13 bases lining up with TRBD2. V was pared by 5 bases and J by 3 bases, with 7 bases of the junction left unmatched. CDR1 and CDR2 (germline): SGHAT, FQNNGV. The CDR3 length is 16 residues.